This passage covers 8 T cell receptor beta chains from one sample sequenced in a study of cytomegalovirus exposure and HLA in healthy donors. The PCR made use of 60 Vbeta and 13 Jbeta primers. Repertoires were generated with immunoSEQ multiplex PCR, while TCRdb's copy carries only in-frame clones and drops some. Of around 130,000 clones detected, 80% appear once; the ten largest clones hold approximately 4%. Source material: PBMCs. These receptors came from a woman between 40 and 55 years old in good health and CMV-seronegative.

This sequence joins TRBV6-5 and TRBJ1-5; 7 bases are shared with TRBD1. This CDR3 is 15 amino acids long. Germline assignment: CDR1 MNHEY and CDR2 SVGAGI. The V gene end was trimmed by 0 bases and the J gene end by 2 bases; junction bases not matched to a gene: 1. CDR3 amino acids: CASSYSDRGNQPQHF. As DNA, the CDR3 is TGTGCCAGCAGTTACTCCGACAGGGGCAATCAGCCCCAGCATTTT.

This clone was observed once. The chain is built from TRBV28 and TRBJ1-1; perhaps TRBD1 as D (5 bases). CDR1 and CDR2 from the germline V gene are MDHEN and SYDVKM. The CDR3 loop spans 16 amino acids. V was trimmed by 0 bases and J by 0 bases, leaving 11 bases between them. CDR3 nucleotides: TGTGCCAGCAGTTTATGGACAGTTCCCATGAACACTGAAGCTTTCTTT. Translation gives CASSLWTVPMNTEAFF.

This clone was observed a few times. V gene TRBV5-1 combines with J gene TRBJ2-1; a weak D match, TRBD2 (7 bases). Germline assignment: CDR1 SGHRS and CDR2 YFSETQ. Trimming shortened V by 0 bases and J by 4 bases, and 11 bases separated the two germline ends. The CDR3 totals 15 residues. CDR3 residues: CASSLERGAYNEQFF. CDR3 in DNA: TGCGCCAGCAGCTTGGAACGGGGGGCTTACAATGAGCAGTTCTTC.

The V call is TRBV9, the J call TRBJ1-4; D may be TRBD1 (5 bases). Germline loops: CDR1 SGDLS, CDR2 YYNGEE. The CDR3 is 15 residues long. The V and J ends lost 4 bases and 5 bases respectively, with 15 bases between them. The CDR3 is CASSSQDNRNEKLFF. In DNA form, the CDR3 reads TGTGCCAGCAGCTCCCAGGACAACCGCAATGAAAAACTGTTTTTT. The complete variable domain, with remaining parts taken from reference TRBV9 and TRBJ1-4, reads DSGVTQTPKHLITATGQRVTLRCSPRSGDLSVYWYQQSLDQGLQFLIQYYNGEERAKGNILERFSAQQFPDLHSELNLSSLELGDSALYFCASSSQDNRNEKLFFGSGTQLSVL.

The table lists this clone with a count of one. CDR3: CASSDLQVLSYEQYF. Written as DNA, the CDR3 is TGTGCCAGCAGTGACCTTCAGGTTTTAAGCTACGAGCAGTACTTC. The chain combines TRBV6-1 with TRBJ2-7, with unresolved D. Germline values: CDR1 MNHNS, CDR2 SASEGT. V was cut by 3 bases and J by 3 bases, with 15 bases left in between. The CDR3 has 15 amino acids.

The rearrangement uses TRBV28 and TRBJ2-1; D perhaps matches TRBD2 (6 bases). The CDR3 has 12 residues. The ends were cut back, 5 bases at V and 9 bases at J, with 11 bases in the middle. The germline V gene has CDR1 MDHEN and CDR2 SYDVKM. CDR3 in amino acids: CASSPGTAEQFF. The CDR3 DNA is TGTGCCAGCAGTCCGGGGACTGCTGAGCAGTTCTTC.

This chain uses TRBV6-1 with TRBJ1-2; D remains ambiguous. Per the germline V gene, CDR1 is MNHNS and CDR2 is SASEGT. V was clipped by 4 bases and J by 5 bases, with 17 bases between them. CDR3 length equals 15 residues. In DNA form, the CDR3 reads TGTGCCAGCAGTGCAAGATCTGAGCGCTTATATGGCTACACCTTC. Encoded protein: CASSARSERLYGYTF.

Ten or more counts support this clone. V gene TRBV7-6 combines with J gene TRBJ1-2; 7 bases map to TRBD1. Germline V lookup: CDR1 SGHVS, CDR2 FNYEAQ. The CDR3 consists of 13 residues. V shed 1 base, J shed 8 bases, and the junction held 4 bases outside the gene matches. This CDR3 reads CASSLGQGDGYTF. CDR3 nucleotides: TGTGCCAGCAGCTTAGGACAGGGAGACGGCTACACCTTC. Full variable domain (remainder filled in from reference TRBV7-6 and TRBJ1-2): GAGVSQSPRYKVTKRGQDVALRCDPISGHVSLYWYRQALGQGPEFLTYFNYEAQQDKSGLPNDRFSAERPEGSISTLTIQRTEQRDSAMYRCASSLGQGDGYTFGSGTRLTVV.